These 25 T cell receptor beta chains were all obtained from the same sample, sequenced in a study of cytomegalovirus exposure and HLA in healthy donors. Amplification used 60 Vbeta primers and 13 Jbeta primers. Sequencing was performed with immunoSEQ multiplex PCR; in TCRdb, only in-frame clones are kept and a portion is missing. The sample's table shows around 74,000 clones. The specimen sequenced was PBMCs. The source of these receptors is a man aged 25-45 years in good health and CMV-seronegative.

CDR3 DNA sequence: TGTGCCAGCAGGGAGACAGGGGATGACACCGGGGAGCTGTTTTTT. Encoded protein: CASRETGDDTGELFF. The V gene is TRBV2, the J gene TRBJ2-2; 8 bases map to TRBD1. CDR1 is SNHLY, CDR2 FYNNEI, per germline. V gave up 6 bases and J gave up 3 bases; unmatched junction bases: 6. This CDR3 region has 15 residues.

In DNA, the CDR3 is TGTGCCAGCAGTTTTAGTGGGCGGAGGCATGAAAAACTGTTTTTT. It codes for CASSFSGRRHEKLFF. V is TRBV27 and J is TRBJ1-4; D remains unclear. Trimming took 3 bases from V and 6 from J, leaving 14 bases between them. This CDR3 is 15 amino acids long. Germline-derived CDR1 and CDR2 are MNHEY and SMNVEV (reference sequence).

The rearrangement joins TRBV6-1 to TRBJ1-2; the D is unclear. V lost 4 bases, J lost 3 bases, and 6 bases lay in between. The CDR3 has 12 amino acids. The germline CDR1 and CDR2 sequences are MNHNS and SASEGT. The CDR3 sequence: CASSARDYGYTF. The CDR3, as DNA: TGTGCCAGCAGTGCCCGGGACTATGGCTACACCTTC.

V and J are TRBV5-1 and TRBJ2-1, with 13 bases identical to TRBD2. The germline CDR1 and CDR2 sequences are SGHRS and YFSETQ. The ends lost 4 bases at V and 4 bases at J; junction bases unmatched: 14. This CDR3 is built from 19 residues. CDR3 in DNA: TGCGCCAGCAGCCTACCCGGGACTAGCGGGGCAACGGGATACAATGAGCAGTTCTTC. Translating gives CASSLPGTSGATGYNEQFF.

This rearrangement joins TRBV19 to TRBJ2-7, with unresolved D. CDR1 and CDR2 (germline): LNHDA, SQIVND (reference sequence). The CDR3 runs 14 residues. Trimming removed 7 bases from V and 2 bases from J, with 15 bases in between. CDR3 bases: TGTGCCAGTACATCGACGGTTGGAGCCTACGAGCAGTACTTC. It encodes CASTSTVGAYEQYF.

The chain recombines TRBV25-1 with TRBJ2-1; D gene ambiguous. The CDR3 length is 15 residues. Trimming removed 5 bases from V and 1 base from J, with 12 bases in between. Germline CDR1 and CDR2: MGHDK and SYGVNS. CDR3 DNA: TGTGCCAGCAGTTCGACTTACCGATCCTACAATGAGCAGTTCTTC. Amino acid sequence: CASSSTYRSYNEQFF.

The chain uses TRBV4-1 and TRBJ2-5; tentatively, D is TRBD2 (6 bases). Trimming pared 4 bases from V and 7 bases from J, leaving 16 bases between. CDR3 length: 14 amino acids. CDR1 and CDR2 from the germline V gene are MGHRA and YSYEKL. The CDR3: CASSPRLDPGTQYF. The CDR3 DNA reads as TGCGCCAGCAGCCCCCGACTAGACCCGGGGACCCAGTACTTC.

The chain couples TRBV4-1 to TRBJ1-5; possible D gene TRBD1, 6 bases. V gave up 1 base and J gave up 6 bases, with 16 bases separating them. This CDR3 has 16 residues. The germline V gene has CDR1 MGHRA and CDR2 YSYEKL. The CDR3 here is CASSQVVVQGSQPQHF. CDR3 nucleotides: TGCGCCAGCAGCCAAGTGGTGGTACAGGGCTCTCAGCCCCAGCATTTT.

The CDR3 nucleotides are TGTGCCAGCAGCAACCACGTGGGGGGGCAGGGCGGGAGTGAGCAGTTCTTC. As protein: CASSNHVGGQGGSEQFF. The rearrangement uses TRBV25-1 and TRBJ2-1; weak D call: TRBD2 (7 bases). In germline, CDR1 is MGHDK, CDR2 SYGVNS. Trimming took 6 bases from V and 9 from J, leaving 27 bases between them. This CDR3 is 17 amino acids long.

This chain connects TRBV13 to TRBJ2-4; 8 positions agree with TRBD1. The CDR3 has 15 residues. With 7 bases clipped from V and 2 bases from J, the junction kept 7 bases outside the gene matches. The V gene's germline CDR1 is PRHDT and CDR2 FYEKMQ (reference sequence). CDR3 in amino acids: CASTPQGAPKNIQYF. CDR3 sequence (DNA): TGTGCCAGCACCCCGCAGGGGGCGCCCAAAAACATTCAGTACTTC.

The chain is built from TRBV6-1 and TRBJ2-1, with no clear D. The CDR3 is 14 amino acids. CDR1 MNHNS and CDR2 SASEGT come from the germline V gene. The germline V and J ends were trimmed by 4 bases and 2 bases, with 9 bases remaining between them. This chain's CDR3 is CASSGHSTYNEQFF. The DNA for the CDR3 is TGTGCCAGCAGTGGACACAGTACCTACAATGAGCAGTTCTTC.

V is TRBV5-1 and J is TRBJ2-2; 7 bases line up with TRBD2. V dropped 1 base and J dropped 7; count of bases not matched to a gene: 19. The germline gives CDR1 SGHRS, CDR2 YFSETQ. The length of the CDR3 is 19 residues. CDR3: CASSLRPVWAGDEVGELFF. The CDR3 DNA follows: TGCGCCAGCAGCTTGCGACCCGTTTGGGCGGGGGATGAGGTCGGGGAGCTGTTTTTT.

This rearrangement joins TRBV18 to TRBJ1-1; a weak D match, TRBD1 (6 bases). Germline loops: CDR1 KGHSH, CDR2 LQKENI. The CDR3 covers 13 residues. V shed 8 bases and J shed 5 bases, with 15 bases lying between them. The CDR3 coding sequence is TGTGCCAGCGGCCCGGGGGGGGCGACTGAAGCTTTCTTT. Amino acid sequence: CASGPGGATEAFF.

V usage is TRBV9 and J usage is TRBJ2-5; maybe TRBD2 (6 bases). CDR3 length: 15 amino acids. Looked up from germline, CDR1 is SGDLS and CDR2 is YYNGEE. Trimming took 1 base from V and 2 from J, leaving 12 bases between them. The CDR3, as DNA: TGTGCCAGCAGCGTAAGCGGGTACAGGCAAGAGACCCAGTACTTC. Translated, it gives CASSVSGYRQETQYF.

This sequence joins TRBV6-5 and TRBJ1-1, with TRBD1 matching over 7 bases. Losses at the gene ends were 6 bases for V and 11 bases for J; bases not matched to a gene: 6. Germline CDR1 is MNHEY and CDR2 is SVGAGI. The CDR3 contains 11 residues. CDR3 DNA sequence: TGTGCCAGCAGCACTAACAGGGGCGCTTTCTTT. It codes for CASSTNRGAFF.

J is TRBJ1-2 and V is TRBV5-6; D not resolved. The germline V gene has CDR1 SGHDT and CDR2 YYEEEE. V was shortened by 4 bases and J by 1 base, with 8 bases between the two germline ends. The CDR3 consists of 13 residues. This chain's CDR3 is CASSPSRNYGYTF. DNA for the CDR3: TGTGCCAGCAGCCCTAGCCGTAACTATGGCTACACCTTC. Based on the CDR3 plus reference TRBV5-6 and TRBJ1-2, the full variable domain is DAGVTQSPTHLIKTRGQQVTLRCSPKSGHDTVSWYQQALGQGPQFIFQYYEEEERQRGNFPDRFSGHQFPNYSSELNVNALLLGDSALYLCASSPSRNYGYTFGSGTRLTVV.

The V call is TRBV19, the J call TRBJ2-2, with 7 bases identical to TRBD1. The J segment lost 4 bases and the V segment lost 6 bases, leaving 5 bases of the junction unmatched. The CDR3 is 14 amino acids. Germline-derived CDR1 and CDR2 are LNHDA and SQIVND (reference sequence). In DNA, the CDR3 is TGTGCCAGTAGCGGGACAGCTAGCACCGGGGAGCTGTTTTTT. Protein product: CASSGTASTGELFF.

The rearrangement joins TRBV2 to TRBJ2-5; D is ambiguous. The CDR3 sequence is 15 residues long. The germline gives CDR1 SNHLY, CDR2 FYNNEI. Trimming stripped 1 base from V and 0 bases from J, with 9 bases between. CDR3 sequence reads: CASSEGQSYQETQYF. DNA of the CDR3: TGTGCCAGCAGTGAAGGGCAGTCGTACCAAGAGACCCAGTACTTC.

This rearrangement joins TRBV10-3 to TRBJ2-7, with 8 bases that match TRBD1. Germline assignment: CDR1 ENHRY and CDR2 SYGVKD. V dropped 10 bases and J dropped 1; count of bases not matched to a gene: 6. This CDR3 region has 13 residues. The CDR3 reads CASIGQGSYEQYF. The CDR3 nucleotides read TGTGCCAGCATCGGACAGGGATCCTACGAGCAGTACTTC.

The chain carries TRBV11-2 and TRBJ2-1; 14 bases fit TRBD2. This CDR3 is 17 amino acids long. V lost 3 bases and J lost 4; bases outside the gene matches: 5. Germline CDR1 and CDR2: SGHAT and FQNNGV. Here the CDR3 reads CASSFRRTSGGYNEQFF. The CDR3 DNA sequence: TGTGCCAGCAGCTTCCGACGGACTAGCGGGGGGTACAATGAGCAGTTCTTC. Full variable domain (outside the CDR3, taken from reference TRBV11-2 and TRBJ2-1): EAGVAQSPRYKIIEKRQSVAFWCNPISGHATLYWYQQILGQGPKLLIQFQNNGVVDDSQLPKDRFSAERLKGVDSTLKIQPAKLEDSAVYLCASSFRRTSGGYNEQFFGPGTRLTVL.

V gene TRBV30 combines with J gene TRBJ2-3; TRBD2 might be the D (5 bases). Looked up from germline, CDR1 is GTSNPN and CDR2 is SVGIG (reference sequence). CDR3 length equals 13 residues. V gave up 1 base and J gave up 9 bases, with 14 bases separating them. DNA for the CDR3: TGTGCCTGGAGTGCTCTGGCCTCGGGGACGCAGTATTTT. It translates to CAWSALASGTQYF.

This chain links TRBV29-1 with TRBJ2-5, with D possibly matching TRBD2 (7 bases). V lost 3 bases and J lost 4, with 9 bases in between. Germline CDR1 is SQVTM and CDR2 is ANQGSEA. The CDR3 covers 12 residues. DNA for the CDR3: TGCAGCGTTGAGGGGGGGCGAGAGACCCAGTACTTC. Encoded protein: CSVEGGRETQYF. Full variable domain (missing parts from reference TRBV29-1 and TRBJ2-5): SAVISQKPSRDICQRGTSLTIQCQVDSQVTMMFWYRQQPGQSLTLIATANQGSEATYESGFVIDKFPISRPNLTFSTLTVSNMSPEDSSIYLCSVEGGRETQYFGPGTRLLVL.

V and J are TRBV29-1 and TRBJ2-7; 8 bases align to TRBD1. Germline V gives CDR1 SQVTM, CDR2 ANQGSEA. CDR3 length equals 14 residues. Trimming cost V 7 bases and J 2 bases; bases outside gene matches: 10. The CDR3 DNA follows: TGCAGCGCCGGGGCAGGGGGCGTCACCTACGAGCAGTACTTC. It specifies CSAGAGGVTYEQYF.

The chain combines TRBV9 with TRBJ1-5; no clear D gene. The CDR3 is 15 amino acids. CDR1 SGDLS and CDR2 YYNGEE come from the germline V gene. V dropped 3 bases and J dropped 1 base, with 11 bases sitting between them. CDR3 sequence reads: CASSGTGLSNQPQHF. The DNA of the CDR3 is TGTGCCAGCAGCGGGACGGGGTTAAGCAATCAGCCCCAGCATTTT.

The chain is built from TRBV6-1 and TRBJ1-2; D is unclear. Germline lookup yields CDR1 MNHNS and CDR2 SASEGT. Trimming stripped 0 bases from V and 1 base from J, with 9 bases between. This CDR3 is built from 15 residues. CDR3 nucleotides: TGTGCCAGCAGTGAAGCGCGAGGAGATAACTATGGCTACACCTTC. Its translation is CASSEARGDNYGYTF.